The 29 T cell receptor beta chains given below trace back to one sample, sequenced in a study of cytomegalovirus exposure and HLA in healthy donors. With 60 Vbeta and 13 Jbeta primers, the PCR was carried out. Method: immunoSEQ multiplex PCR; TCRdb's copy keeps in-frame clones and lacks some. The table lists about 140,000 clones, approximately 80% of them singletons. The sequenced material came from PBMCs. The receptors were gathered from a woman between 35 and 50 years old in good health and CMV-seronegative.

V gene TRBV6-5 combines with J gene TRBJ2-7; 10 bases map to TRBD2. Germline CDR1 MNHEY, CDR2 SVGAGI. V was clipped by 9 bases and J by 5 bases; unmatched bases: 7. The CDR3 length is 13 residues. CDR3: CASRRGTSDEQYF. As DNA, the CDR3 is TGTGCCAGTAGGCGAGGGACTAGCGACGAGCAGTACTTC.

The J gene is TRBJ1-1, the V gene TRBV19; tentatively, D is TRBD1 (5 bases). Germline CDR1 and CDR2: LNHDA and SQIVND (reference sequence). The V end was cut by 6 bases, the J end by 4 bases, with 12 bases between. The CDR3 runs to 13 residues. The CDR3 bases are TGTGCCAGTAGCAAACGGGGGATCACTGAAGCTTTCTTT. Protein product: CASSKRGITEAFF.

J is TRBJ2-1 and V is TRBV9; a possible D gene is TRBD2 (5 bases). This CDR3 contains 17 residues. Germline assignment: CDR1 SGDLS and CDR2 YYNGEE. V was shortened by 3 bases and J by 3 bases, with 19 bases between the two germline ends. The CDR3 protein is CASSAPPGGGNYNEQFF. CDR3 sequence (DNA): TGTGCCAGCAGCGCCCCCCCAGGCGGAGGAAACTACAATGAGCAGTTCTTC.

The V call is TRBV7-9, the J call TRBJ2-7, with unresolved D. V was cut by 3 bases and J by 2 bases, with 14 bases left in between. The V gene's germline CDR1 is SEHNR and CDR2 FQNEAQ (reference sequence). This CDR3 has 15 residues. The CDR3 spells CASSLLNSPTYEQYF. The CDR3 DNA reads TGTGCCAGCAGCTTGTTAAACTCCCCTACCTACGAGCAGTACTTC.

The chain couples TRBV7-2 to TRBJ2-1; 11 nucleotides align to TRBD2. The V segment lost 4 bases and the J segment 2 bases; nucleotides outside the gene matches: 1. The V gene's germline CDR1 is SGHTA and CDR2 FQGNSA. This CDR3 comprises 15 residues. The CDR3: CASSSGLAAYNEQFF. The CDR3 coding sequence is TGTGCCAGCAGCTCGGGACTAGCGGCCTACAATGAGCAGTTCTTC. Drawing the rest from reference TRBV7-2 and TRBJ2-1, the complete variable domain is GAGVSQSPSNKVTEKGKDVELRCDPISGHTALYWYRQSLGQGLEFLIYFQGNSAPDKSGLPSDRFSAERTGGSVSTLTIQRTQQEDSAVYLCASSSGLAAYNEQFFGPGTRLTVL.

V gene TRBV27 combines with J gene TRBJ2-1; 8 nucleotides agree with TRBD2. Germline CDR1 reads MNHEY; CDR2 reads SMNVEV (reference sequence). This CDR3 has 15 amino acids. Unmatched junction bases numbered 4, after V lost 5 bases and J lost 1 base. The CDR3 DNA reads TGTGCCAGCAGTAAGCTAGCGGGTTCCTACAATGAGCAGTTCTTC. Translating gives CASSKLAGSYNEQFF.

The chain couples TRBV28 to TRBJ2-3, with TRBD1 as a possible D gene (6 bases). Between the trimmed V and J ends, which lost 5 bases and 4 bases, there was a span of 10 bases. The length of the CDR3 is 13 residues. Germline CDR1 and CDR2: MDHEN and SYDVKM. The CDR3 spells CASSNRVPDTQYF. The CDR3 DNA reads TGTGCCAGCAGTAACAGGGTCCCAGATACGCAGTATTTT.

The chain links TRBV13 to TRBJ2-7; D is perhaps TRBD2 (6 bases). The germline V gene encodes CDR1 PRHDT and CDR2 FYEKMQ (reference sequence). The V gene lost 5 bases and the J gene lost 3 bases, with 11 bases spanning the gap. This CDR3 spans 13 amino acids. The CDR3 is CASSAGPFYEQYF. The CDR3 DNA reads TGTGCCAGCAGCGCGGGGCCCTTCTACGAGCAGTACTTC.

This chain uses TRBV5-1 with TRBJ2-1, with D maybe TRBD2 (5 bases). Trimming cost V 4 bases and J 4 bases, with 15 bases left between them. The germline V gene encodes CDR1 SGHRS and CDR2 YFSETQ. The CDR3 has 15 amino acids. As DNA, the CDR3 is TGCGCCAGCAGCGAGGACTCGACTACTTACAATGAGCAGTTCTTC. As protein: CASSEDSTTYNEQFF.

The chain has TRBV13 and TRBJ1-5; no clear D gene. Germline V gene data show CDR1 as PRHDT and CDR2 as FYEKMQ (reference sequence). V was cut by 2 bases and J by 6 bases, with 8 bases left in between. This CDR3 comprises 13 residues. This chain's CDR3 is CASSLSRGQPQHF. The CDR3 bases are TGTGCCAGCAGCTTAAGTCGCGGTCAGCCCCAGCATTTT. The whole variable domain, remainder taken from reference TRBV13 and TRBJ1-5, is AAGVIQSPRHLIKEKRETATLKCYPIPRHDTVYWYQQGPGQDPQFLISFYEKMQSDKGSIPDRFSAQQFSDYHSELNMSSLELGDSALYFCASSLSRGQPQHFGDGTRLSIL.

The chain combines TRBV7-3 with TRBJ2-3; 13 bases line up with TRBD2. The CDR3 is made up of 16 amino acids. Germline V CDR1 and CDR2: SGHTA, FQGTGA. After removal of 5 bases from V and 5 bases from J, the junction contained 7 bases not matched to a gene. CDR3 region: CASSPRLAGGQDTQYF. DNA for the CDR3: TGTGCCAGCAGCCCTCGACTAGCGGGGGGTCAAGATACGCAGTATTTT.

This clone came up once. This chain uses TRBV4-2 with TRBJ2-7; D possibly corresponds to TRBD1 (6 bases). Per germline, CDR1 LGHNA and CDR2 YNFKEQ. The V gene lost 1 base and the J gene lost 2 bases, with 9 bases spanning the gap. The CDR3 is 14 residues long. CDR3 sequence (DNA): TGTGCCAGCAGCCAAGTAGCAGGGGCCTACGAGCAGTACTTC. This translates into CASSQVAGAYEQYF.

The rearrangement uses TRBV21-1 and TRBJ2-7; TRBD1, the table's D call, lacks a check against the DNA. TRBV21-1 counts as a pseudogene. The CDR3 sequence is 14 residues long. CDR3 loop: CASSRDTSSYEQYF. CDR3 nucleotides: TGTGCCAGCAGCAGGGACACGTCCTCCTACGAGCAGTACTTC.

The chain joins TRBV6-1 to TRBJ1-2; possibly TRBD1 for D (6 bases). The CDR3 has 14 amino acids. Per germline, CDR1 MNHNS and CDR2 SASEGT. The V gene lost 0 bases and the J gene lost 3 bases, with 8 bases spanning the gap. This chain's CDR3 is CASSEAGGDYGYTF. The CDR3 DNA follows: TGTGCCAGCAGTGAAGCAGGGGGAGACTATGGCTACACCTTC.

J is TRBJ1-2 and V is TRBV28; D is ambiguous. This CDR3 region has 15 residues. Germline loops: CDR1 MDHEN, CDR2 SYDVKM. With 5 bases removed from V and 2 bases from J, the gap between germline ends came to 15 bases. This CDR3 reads CASSTIRHANYGYTF. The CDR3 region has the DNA TGTGCCAGCAGTACCATCAGACACGCCAACTATGGCTACACCTTC.

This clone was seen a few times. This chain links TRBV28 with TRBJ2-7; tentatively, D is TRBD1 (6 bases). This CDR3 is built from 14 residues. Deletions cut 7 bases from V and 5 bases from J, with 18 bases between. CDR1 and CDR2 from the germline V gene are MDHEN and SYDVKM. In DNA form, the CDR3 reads TGTGCCAGCAATAACAACAGGGTTTTGGACGAGCAGTACTTC. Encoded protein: CASNNNRVLDEQYF.

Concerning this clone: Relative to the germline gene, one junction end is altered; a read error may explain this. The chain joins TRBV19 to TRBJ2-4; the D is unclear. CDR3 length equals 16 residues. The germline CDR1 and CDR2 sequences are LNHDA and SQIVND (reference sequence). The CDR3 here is CASSIGFFSAKNSQYF. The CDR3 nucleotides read TGTGCCAGTAGTATAGGATTTTTTTCAGCCAAAAACAGTCAGTACTTC.

Written as DNA, the CDR3 is TGTGCCAGCAGCTTAGTGGGGACTAGTGGCTTCTTCAGGGAGACCCAGTACTTC. Residues: CASSLVGTSGFFRETQYF. The chain joins TRBV7-2 to TRBJ2-5, with 8 bases matching TRBD2. Per the germline V gene, CDR1 is SGHTA and CDR2 is FQGNSA. The CDR3 totals 18 residues. V lost 1 base and J lost 5; bases outside the gene matches: 15. Full variable domain (outside the CDR3, taken from reference TRBV7-2 and TRBJ2-5): GAGVSQSPSNKVTEKGKDVELRCDPISGHTALYWYRQSLGQGLEFLIYFQGNSAPDKSGLPSDRFSAERTGGSVSTLTIQRTQQEDSAVYLCASSLVGTSGFFRETQYFGPGTRLLVL.

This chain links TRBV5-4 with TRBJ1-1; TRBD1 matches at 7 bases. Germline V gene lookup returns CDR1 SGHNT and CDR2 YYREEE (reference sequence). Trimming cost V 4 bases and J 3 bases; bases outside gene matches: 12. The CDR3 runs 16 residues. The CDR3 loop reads CASSAGRGGADTEAFF. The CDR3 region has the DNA TGTGCCAGCAGCGCAGGACGAGGGGGCGCGGACACTGAAGCTTTCTTT.

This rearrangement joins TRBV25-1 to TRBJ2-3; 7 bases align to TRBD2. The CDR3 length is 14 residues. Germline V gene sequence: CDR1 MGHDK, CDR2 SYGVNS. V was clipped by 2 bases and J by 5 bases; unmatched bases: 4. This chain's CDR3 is CASSEAGVLDTQYF. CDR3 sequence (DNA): TGTGCCAGCAGTGAAGCGGGAGTGTTAGATACGCAGTATTTT. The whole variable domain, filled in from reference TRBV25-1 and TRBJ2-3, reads EADIYQTPRYLVIGTGKKITLECSQTMGHDKMYWYQQDPGMELHLIHYSYGVNSTEKGDLSSESTVSRIRTEHFPLTLESARPSHTSQYLCASSEAGVLDTQYFGPGTRLTVL.

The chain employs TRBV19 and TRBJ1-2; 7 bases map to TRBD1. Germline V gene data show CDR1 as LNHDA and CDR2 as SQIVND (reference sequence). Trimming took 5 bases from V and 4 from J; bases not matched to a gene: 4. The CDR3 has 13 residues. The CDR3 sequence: CASSHRGGYGYTF. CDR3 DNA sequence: TGTGCCAGTAGTCACAGGGGAGGCTATGGCTACACCTTC.

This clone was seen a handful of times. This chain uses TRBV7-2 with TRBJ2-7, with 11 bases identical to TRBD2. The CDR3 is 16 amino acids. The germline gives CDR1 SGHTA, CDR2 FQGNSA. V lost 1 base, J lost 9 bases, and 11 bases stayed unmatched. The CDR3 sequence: CASSLVGLAGGPRQYF. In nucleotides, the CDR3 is TGTGCCAGCAGCTTAGTGGGGCTAGCGGGGGGCCCCCGGCAGTACTTC.

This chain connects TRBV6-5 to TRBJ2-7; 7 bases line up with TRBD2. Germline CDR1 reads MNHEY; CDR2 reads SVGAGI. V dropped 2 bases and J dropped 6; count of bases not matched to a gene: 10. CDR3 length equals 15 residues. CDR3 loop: CASSYLGLVGFEQYF. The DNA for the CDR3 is TGTGCCAGCAGTTACCTTGGACTAGTGGGGTTCGAGCAGTACTTC.

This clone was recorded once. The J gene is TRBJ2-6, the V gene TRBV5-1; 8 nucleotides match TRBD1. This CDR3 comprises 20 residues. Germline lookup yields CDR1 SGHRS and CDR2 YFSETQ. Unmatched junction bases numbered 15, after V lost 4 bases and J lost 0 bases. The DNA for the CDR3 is TGCGCCAGCAGCCAGGCCGAGGGACAGGCCTTGAGCTCTGGGGCCAACGTCCTGACTTTC. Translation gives CASSQAEGQALSSGANVLTF.

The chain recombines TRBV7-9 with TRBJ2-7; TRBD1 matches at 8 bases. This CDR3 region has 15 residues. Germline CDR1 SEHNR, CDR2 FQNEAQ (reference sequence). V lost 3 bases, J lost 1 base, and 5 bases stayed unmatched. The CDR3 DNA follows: TGTGCCAGCAGCTTGACAGGGGACAAATCCTACGAGCAGTACTTC. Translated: CASSLTGDKSYEQYF. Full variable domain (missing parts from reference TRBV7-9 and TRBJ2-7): DTGVSQNPRHKITKRGQNVTFRCDPISEHNRLYWYRQTLGQGPEFLTYFQNEAQLEKSRLLSDRFSAERPKGSFSTLEIQRTEQGDSAMYLCASSLTGDKSYEQYFGPGTRLTVT.

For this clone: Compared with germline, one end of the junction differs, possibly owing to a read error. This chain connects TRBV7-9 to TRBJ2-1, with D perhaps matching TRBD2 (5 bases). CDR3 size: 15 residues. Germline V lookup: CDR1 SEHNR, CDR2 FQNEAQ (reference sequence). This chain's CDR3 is CSSSLRSGTYNEQFF. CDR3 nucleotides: TGTTCCAGCAGCTTACGGAGCGGCACCTACAATGAGCAGTTCTTC.

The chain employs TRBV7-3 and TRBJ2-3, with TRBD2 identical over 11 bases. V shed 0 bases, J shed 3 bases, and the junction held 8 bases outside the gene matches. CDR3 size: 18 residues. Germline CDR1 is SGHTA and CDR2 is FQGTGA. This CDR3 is CASSLTRGSSGGTDTQYF. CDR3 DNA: TGTGCCAGCAGCTTAACGCGAGGGTCTAGCGGGGGGACAGATACGCAGTATTTT.

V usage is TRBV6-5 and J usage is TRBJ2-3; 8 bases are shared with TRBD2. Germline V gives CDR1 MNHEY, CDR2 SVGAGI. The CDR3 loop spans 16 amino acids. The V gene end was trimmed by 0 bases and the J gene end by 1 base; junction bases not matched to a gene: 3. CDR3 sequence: CASSYSTGGGTDTQYF. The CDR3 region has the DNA TGTGCCAGCAGTTACTCGACGGGAGGGGGCACAGATACGCAGTATTTT.

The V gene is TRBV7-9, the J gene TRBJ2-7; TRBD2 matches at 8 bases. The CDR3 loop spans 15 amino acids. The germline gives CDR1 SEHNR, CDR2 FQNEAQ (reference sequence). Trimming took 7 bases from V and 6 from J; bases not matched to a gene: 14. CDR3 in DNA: TGTGCCAGCACTCGGGGGGGGGACCAAGCCGTCGAGCAGTACTTC. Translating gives CASTRGGDQAVEQYF.